This record looks at one T cell receptor beta chain sequence and its context. This clonotype was observed a few times. What this receptor recognizes is not known. Base qualities were left out, and no much larger clone turns up one base away. These data are taken from a study of read filtering for tumor transcriptome and immune sequencing (dated by TCRdb to about 2020). Regarding the research as a whole: The cohort consisted of some 17 male and more than 11 female patients, with a mean age of roughly 67 years and an age range of about 40 to 85. By revised international staging, fewer than ten patients were R-ISS I, 15 to 20 were R-ISS II and 7 were R-ISS III. One of the main goals was to work out a read-filtering strategy for immune repertoire data, in particular whether clonotypes backed by only a single read should be removed. After DNase treatment, whole-transcriptome libraries were prepared with the TruSeq RNA Access Library Prep Kit. The study compared TCR repertoires from targeted immune repertoire sequencing and bulk whole-transcriptome sequencing run on the same bone marrow samples. Per sample, about 4.05 to 11 million TCR-region mapped reads were obtained with IR-seq, compared with only 85 to 1273 with RNA-seq.

The Immunoverse kit was used to build TCR libraries from about 400 ng RNA, with molecular barcoded adaptors covering alpha/delta and beta/gamma chains. TCR library preparation used the same RNA that went into transcriptome sequencing. Sequencing of TCR libraries was carried out on an Illumina HiSeq 4000 with 2 x 150 cycles. The paper's processing steps were these. MiXCR aligned TCR reads to human V, D, J and C references and assembled the aligned reads into CDR3 clonotypes, with quality filtering and error correction included. The tcR package in R was used for analysis of clonotype counts and gene usage diversity. Raw mapping reads were checked after the RNA-seq reads had been mapped by STAR aligner version 2.5.3a onto the human GRCh37 genome. To test how sequencing depth affected the clonotypes detected, IR-seq fastq files were randomly downsampled with Seqtk 1.3. The public reads were run again by TCRdb, first through fastp at Q25 and then through MiXCR, and only productive beta chains were kept. CDR3 protein duplicates are merged, each entry listing the most common genes and DNA. The authors' filters were not applied to this entry. The table for this sample lists about 46,000 distinct CDR3 sequences; less than 20% of them were counted only once. The ten largest clones add up to 30% to 45% of the sample.

Each patient had bone marrow sampled at the time of active disease. Ficoll-Hypaque density gradient centrifugation was used to isolate the bone marrow mononuclear cells. To remove myeloma plasma cells, the cells were labeled with CD138 magnetic microbeads on a MACS separator, and CD138-negative cells were then collected by negative selection. Purity of the isolated cells was checked by flow cytometry on an Attune NxT using CD138 antibodies. TRIzol reagent was used to extract total RNA, which was then quantified with a NanoDrop spectrophotometer. For each patient, the CD138-negative bone marrow sample underwent paired RNA-seq and IR-seq. The research as a whole found: The sorted CD138-negative fraction was not purified T cells but a mixed bone marrow immune population. The correlation between IR-seq and RNA-seq shared clonotype proportions was increased by removal of single-read clonotypes. In IR-seq, single-read clonotypes were approximately 80% of clonotypes but about 3.5% of total reads; in RNA-seq they were over 65% of clonotypes and 35% to 45% of reads. IR-seq captured clonotypes at much higher depth and more reliably than RNA-seq, and smaller IR-seq throughput sufficed to identify most shared clonotypes.

Source material: a population of CD138-negative cells sorted from bone marrow. This specimen's cell subset or site label, per the study, means: bone marrow mononuclear cells depleted of CD138+ plasma/myeloma cells by negative magnetic selection. The TCR originated in a donor at least 40 years old with multiple myeloma.

The DNA is TGTGCCAGCAGCTGGACAGTGTCAGAACCTGAAGCTTTCTTT. It translates to CASSWTVSEPEAFF. The chain is encoded by TRBV7-9 joined to TRBJ1-1, with a weak D call of TRBD1 (6 bases match). Taken from cysteine to phenylalanine, the CDR3 has 14 residues. The DNA shown is the 42-base CDR3, in frame from base 1. The germline V gene (reference sequence) sets CDR1 to SEHNR and CDR2 to FQNEAQ. V drops 4 bases and J drops 6 bases, leaving 15 bases in between.